In its sample, the clone carrying this T cell receptor (beta chain) was seen once. The data are from a study of neoadjuvant anti-PD-1 for oral cavity cancer. Assay used: immunoSEQ multiplex PCR; TCRdb lists only in-frame clones, some missing. The sample carries thousands of clones, about 70% recorded once. This CDR3 region has 13 residues. Looked up from germline, CDR1 is LNHNV and CDR2 is YYDKDF (reference sequence). V gave up 0 bases and J gave up 3 bases, with 6 bases separating them. The chain employs TRBV15 and TRBJ2-7; D possibly matches TRBD1 or TRBD2 (5 bases each). The sequence came from a person aged 35 to 85 with oral cavity squamous cell carcinoma. The sample was PBMCs, taken before nivolumab (anti-PD-1) treatment. The CDR3 is CATSRDGGYEQYF. CDR3 nucleotide sequence: TGTGCCACCAGCAGAGATGGGGGCTACGAGCAGTACTTC.